This TCR beta chain was captured by sequencing in a study of monozygotic twins with inflammatory bowel disease. The CDR3 spans 11 residues. CDR1 and CDR2 from the germline V gene are LNHDA and SQIVND (reference sequence). Samples each yielded cDNA through eight separate reactions. Amplification used two nested PCRs: roughly 16 cycles, then around 9 cycles, on TCRalpha/TCRbeta cDNA. From the 5' RACE reads, TCRdb lists one entry per CDR3 protein and no DNA. The repertoire table contains approximately 150,000 distinct CDR3 sequences. The V and J genes are TRBV19 and TRBJ2-1; TCRdb returns TRBD2, unconfirmable since there is no DNA. The sequenced sample was blood. This TCR was sampled from a human donor with ulcerative colitis or Crohn's disease, or a healthy co-twin of an affected twin (not recorded which). This chain's CDR3 is CSAGRYNEQFF.